This paragraph reports one T cell receptor beta chain. Per the study methods: Scientists estimated how many nucleated cells there were by amplifying reference gene primers. Repertoires were generated with immunoSEQ multiplex PCR, while TCRdb's copy carries only in-frame clones and drops some. The V and J calls and clone size come from that table; D and trimming were worked out from the DNA. The table lists over 150,000 clones, about 86% of them singletons. This record belongs to a study of blood T cell repertoires in COVID-19. As for the study in general: Acute and convalescent COVID-19 specimens originated in the United States, Italy and Spain. PBMCs, B-cell-depleted T cells, or T cells were the source of the cDNA or gDNA that made up the material.

The CDR3 covers 14 residues. The germline V gene encodes CDR1 KGHDR and CDR2 SFDVKD. With 5 bases clipped from V and 2 bases from J, the junction kept 4 bases outside the gene matches. Sequences were obtained from peripheral blood. This sequence originates from a woman aged 60 to 75 with acute or convalescent COVID-19. The chain has TRBV24-1 and TRBJ1-2; the match to TRBD1 covers 7 bases. The CDR3 region has the DNA TGTGCCACCAGTGTCTCAGGGGGAAACTATGGCTACACCTTC. This sequence encodes CATSVSGGNYGYTF.